This TCR beta chain appears in the sequencing data of a study of Ad26.COV2.S vaccination and SARS-CoV-2 variants (dated by TCRdb to the early 2020s). About the full investigation: Donors in the vaccine arm were drawn from COV1001, a multicentre, randomized, double-blind, placebo-controlled phase I-IIa trial testing Ad26.COV2.S in healthy adults. Investigators remained blinded to trial group allocation during experiments and outcome assessment. Trial participants were randomized into five groups of five: low-dose or high-dose Ad26.COV2.S given once or twice, or placebo on both occasions. Dosing of Ad26.COV2.S was intramuscular, at either 5x10^10 or 1x10^11 viral particles, delivered as one shot or as two shots spaced 56 days apart. A total of some 30 samples were included in the TCR-sequenced set, comprising 19 Ad26.COV2.S vaccine recipients, 5 placebo recipients and 8 SARS-CoV-2 convalescent individuals. The specificity and breadth of SARS-CoV-2-reactive T cell receptors after Ad26.COV2.S vaccination were assessed by TCRbeta repertoire sequencing.

From the cysteine up to the phenylalanine, the CDR3 has a length of 14 residues. CDR3 DNA is the only sequence kept; it has 42 bases, read in frame from the first base. V and J are truncated by 2 bases and 5 bases respectively, leaving an intervening sequence of 12 bases. As encoded in the germline V gene (reference sequence), CDR1 is MNHEY while CDR2 is SMNVEV. What the authors observed across the whole study: The authors noted that the TCR breadth and depth analyses may have underestimated total T cell responses. Ad26.COV2.S recipients had higher spike-specific TCR breadth than placebo recipients (P = 0.0014). After vaccination, substantial breadth of spike-specific CD8+ and CD4+ T cell responses was reported. Comparing responses between vaccine doses or regimens was not something the study was powered to do. Vaccine and placebo recipients had similar non-spike TCR breadth, a finding consistent with the vaccine containing only spike.

This clone has only a few counts. Its antigen remains unidentified. No base-level quality is on record; no much larger clone is a single base apart. The immunoSEQ Assay was the method used to sequence TCRbeta CDR3 regions. After extraction, genomic DNA underwent amplification by bias-controlled multiplex PCR, followed by high-throughput sequencing. The authors' analysis ran thus. To quantify the absolute abundance of each unique TCRbeta CDR3 region, sequences were collapsed and filtered. T cell fraction was estimated by normalizing TCRbeta template counts to usable DNA, which was measured by amplifying reference genes present in all nucleated cells. Repertoire TCRs were annotated as SARS-CoV-2-specific when V gene, CDR3 amino acid sequence and J gene were exactly matched to a known reactive TCR set. The reference SARS-CoV-2 TCR set was derived from MIRA and filtered for enrichment in COVID-19-positive ImmuneCODE repertoires, a step that removed public or cross-reactive TCRs. Using the MIRA antigens, annotated TCRs were further analysed by specific ORF or by position within an ORF. Breadth was defined as the number of annotated unique rearrangements divided by the total number of unique productive rearrangements, and depth was defined as the summed frequency of the annotated unique rearrangements. Two-sided Wilcoxon rank-sum tests were used to compare TCR breadth between groups. TCRdb took over this immuneACCESS table, retaining in-frame rearrangements with V and J assigned. Such tables are incomplete; in checked studies, under half of the missing clones stem from an unresolved V gene, and the remainder is unexplained. V, J and clone size are taken as reported in that table, and D and trimming were inferred from the DNA itself. Here the sample has around 320,000 clones; roughly 84% occur a single time. Clones ranked in the top ten supply around 3.6% of the sample.

The treatment or condition label corresponds to: some 19 received Ad26.COV2.S at low or high dose, single or two shots; about 5 received placebo; per-sample allocation not given. For vaccine and placebo recipients, repertoires were sequenced using samples collected on day 63 after the first injection. Cohort 1b enrolled about two dozen adults aged 18-55 years at a single site in Boston, USA, between 29 July and 7 August 2020. Ad26.COV2.S was a replication-incompetent adenovirus type 26 vector expressing a prefusion-stabilized SARS-CoV-2 spike protein from the original Wuhan strain. The chain uses TRBV27 and TRBJ2-5; the D gene is perhaps TRBD2, from 6 matching bases. This receptor was obtained from a person aged 18-65 years who received the Ad26.COV2.S COVID-19 vaccine or a placebo. Sequencing used peripheral blood, obtained in a trial of Ad26.COV2.S vaccine versus placebo. The DNA sequence is TGTGCCAGCAGTTTAGCCGGGGGTGGGGAGACCCAGTACTTC. This translates into CASSLAGGGETQYF.